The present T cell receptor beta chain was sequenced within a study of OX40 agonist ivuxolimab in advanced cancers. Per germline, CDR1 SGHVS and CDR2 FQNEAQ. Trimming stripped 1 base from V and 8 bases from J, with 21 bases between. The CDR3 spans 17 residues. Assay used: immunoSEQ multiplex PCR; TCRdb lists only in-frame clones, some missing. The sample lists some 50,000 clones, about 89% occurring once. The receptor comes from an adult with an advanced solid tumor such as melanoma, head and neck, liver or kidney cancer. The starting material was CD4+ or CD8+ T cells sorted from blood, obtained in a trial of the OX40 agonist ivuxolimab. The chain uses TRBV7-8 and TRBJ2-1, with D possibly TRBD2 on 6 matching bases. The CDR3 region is CASSLGVRGRFSHEQFF. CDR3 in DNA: TGTGCCAGCAGCTTAGGGGTTAGAGGGAGGTTTTCCCATGAGCAGTTCTTC.